In its sample, the clone carrying this TCR beta chain was seen a few times. Antigen specificity is unknown. Of the isolated RNA, all was reverse transcribed, and so the sequenced material was expressed TCRB transcripts. Sequenced by immunoSEQ multiplex PCR; TCRdb stores in-frame clones only, minus some. The sample shows some 280,000 clones, 13% to 15% of them seen only once. Germline CDR1 KGHSH, CDR2 LQKENI. Deletions cut 6 bases from V and 4 bases from J, with 12 bases between. The CDR3 totals 13 residues. The data are from a study of beta chain features in type 1 diabetes. Overall study findings and caveats: For TCRB rearrangement, an influence of HLA type remained unresolved here. The VDJ junctions of type 1 diabetes patients carried fewer insertions and more deletions. Within each of all four CD4+ subsets, Type 1 diabetes patients had TCRB CDR3s that were moderately but significantly shorter.

CD45RO/CCR7/CD25/CD127/CD95/CD27 sorting isolated CD4+ naive, central memory, regulatory and stem cell-like memory cells. All sorted populations exceeded 98% purity. The gene calls are TRBV18 and TRBJ1-2; TRBD1 might be the D (5 bases). The clonotype comes from a man aged 30 to 45 with type 1 diabetes. Source material: naive CD4+ T cells from blood. CDR3 nucleotides: TGTGCCAGCTCTAATCAGACAGCCTATGGCTACACCTTC. Protein sequence: CASSNQTAYGYTF.